This entry lists 23 T cell receptor beta chains sequenced from one sample in a study of T cell responses to AZD1222 COVID-19 vaccine. Measured with immunoSEQ multiplex PCR; TCRdb has only the in-frame clones, and not every one. This sample has about 88,000 clones, with 75% to 95% found just once. The sequences come from peripheral blood, collected 28 days after the second AZD1222 dose. These TCRs come from an adult who received the AZD1222 COVID-19 vaccine.

As to this clone: Other DNA sequences in this specimen translate into the identical CDR3. The chain employs TRBV2 and TRBJ2-2; D unclear. Germline CDR1 and CDR2: SNHLY and FYNNEI. V lost 3 bases and J lost 5, with 7 bases in between. CDR3 length: 13 amino acids. The CDR3 DNA sequence: TGTGCCAGCAGTGAGGGTTTTACCGGGGAGCTGTTTTTT. Residues: CASSEGFTGELFF.

The table lists this clone with a count of one. V usage is TRBV28 and J usage is TRBJ2-3; D possibly uses TRBD1 or TRBD2 (5 bases each). The CDR3 is 14 residues long. Germline CDR1 and CDR2: MDHEN and SYDVKM. With 7 bases removed from V and 1 base from J, the gap between germline ends came to 12 bases. CDR3 sequence (DNA): TGTGCCAGCACGACGGGGCGAGGCACAGATACGCAGTATTTT. Its protein product is CASTTGRGTDTQYF.

V gene TRBV9 combines with J gene TRBJ1-5; TRBD1 matches 9 bases. CDR3 length equals 16 residues. Trimming at V came to 3 bases and at J to 3 bases, leaving 7 bases not matched to a gene. Germline CDR1 reads SGDLS; CDR2 reads YYNGEE. CDR3 coding DNA: TGTGCCAGCAGCGAGAGGACAGGGGAGGCCAATCAGCCCCAGCATTTT. Protein: CASSERTGEANQPQHF.

The chain links TRBV7-2 to TRBJ1-2, with D possibly being TRBD1 (6 bases). The V end was cut by 5 bases, the J end by 8 bases, with 18 bases between. The CDR3 runs 14 residues. Germline CDR1 is SGHTA and CDR2 is FQGNSA. The CDR3, as DNA: TGTGCCAGCAGCGTCGAAAACAGGGCCTCGGGCTACACCTTC. Encoded protein: CASSVENRASGYTF.

The chain links TRBV7-2 to TRBJ2-5, with D uncertain. This CDR3 has 10 amino acids. Trimming left V 5 bases short and J 7 bases short, with 5 bases between. Germline loops: CDR1 SGHTA, CDR2 FQGNSA. CDR3 in DNA: TGTGCCAGCAGCGGTGTGACCCAGTACTTC. Protein sequence: CASSGVTQYF.

The rearrangement uses TRBV9 and TRBJ1-2; tentative D call: TRBD1 (5 bases). Trimming shortened V by 6 bases and J by 7 bases, and 16 bases separated the two germline ends. Germline values: CDR1 SGDLS, CDR2 YYNGEE. The CDR3 has 13 amino acids. CDR3 amino acids: CASTPGGSGGYTF. Here the CDR3 DNA reads TGTGCCAGCACCCCGGGGGGATCGGGTGGCTACACCTTC.

CDR3: CASSFGATNEKLFF. CDR3 bases: TGTGCCAGCAGCTTTGGCGCAACTAATGAAAAACTGTTTTTT. The chain joins TRBV7-2 to TRBJ1-4, with D unclear. Between the trimmed V and J ends, which lost 3 bases and 0 bases, there was a span of 5 bases. This CDR3 contains 14 residues. Germline V gene data show CDR1 as SGHTA and CDR2 as FQGNSA.

This chain uses TRBV3-1 (or the pseudogene TRBV3-2) with TRBJ1-5; D is unresolved. V shed 3 bases and J shed 5 bases, with 8 bases lying between them. CDR3 size: 13 residues. Germline V gene data show CDR1 as LGHDT and CDR2 as YNNKEL (reference sequence). CDR3 sequence reads: CASSQWTDQPQHF. DNA of the CDR3: TGTGCCAGCAGCCAGTGGACGGATCAGCCCCAGCATTTT.

The CDR3 loop reads CASSFEGQGLSGANVLTF. The CDR3 bases are TGCGCCAGCAGCTTCGAAGGACAGGGCCTCTCTGGGGCCAACGTCCTGACTTTC. This rearrangement joins TRBV5-1 to TRBJ2-6; 8 nucleotides line up with TRBD1. Trimming at V came to 2 bases and at J to 0 bases, leaving 7 bases not matched to a gene. CDR3 length: 18 amino acids. Germline values: CDR1 SGHRS, CDR2 YFSETQ.

This chain connects TRBV15 to TRBJ2-4; maybe TRBD2 (5 bases). CDR1 and CDR2 from the germline V gene are LNHNV and YYDKDF (reference sequence). The V gene lost 3 bases and the J gene lost 1 base, with 13 bases spanning the gap. The CDR3 runs 16 residues. The chain's CDR3 is CATSREDSGAKNIQYF. CDR3 DNA: TGTGCCACCAGCAGGGAGGATTCGGGGGCCAAAAACATTCAGTACTTC.

As concerns this clone: A junction end diverges from the germline sequence, so it may reflect a read error. The J gene is TRBJ1-5, the V gene TRBV11-2; D is uncertain. Per the germline V gene, CDR1 is SGHAT and CDR2 is FQNNGV. This CDR3 has 13 residues. CDR3 in DNA: TGTGCCAGCAGTTTAGACTATAATCAGCCCCAGCATTTT. Residues: CASSLDYNQPQHF.

The CDR3, as DNA: TGTGCCAGTAGTATAGCCGCCCTGGCAAATACGCAGTATTTT. Protein: CASSIAALANTQYF. V gene TRBV19 combines with J gene TRBJ2-3, with no clear D. CDR3 length: 14 amino acids. Germline CDR1 is LNHDA and CDR2 is SQIVND (reference sequence). V dropped 1 base and J dropped 7 bases, with 12 bases sitting between them.

The chain has TRBV30 and TRBJ1-6; the D is unclear. V lost 4 bases to trimming and J lost 8 bases, with 15 bases between them. The V gene's germline CDR1 is GTSNPN and CDR2 SVGIG (reference sequence). The CDR3 runs 14 residues. The CDR3 reads CAWTSVQADSPLHF. The CDR3 DNA follows: TGTGCCTGGACCTCGGTCCAAGCGGATTCACCCCTCCACTTT.

The V call is TRBV5-5, the J call TRBJ2-6; D unclear. The germline V and J ends were trimmed by 4 bases and 0 bases, with 20 bases remaining between them. The CDR3 consists of 19 residues. Germline V CDR1 and CDR2: SGHKS, YYEKEE (reference sequence). The CDR3: CASSPTPATILSGANVLTF. The CDR3 bases are TGTGCCAGCAGCCCAACCCCCGCCACCATCCTCTCTGGGGCCAACGTCCTGACTTTC.

This sequence joins TRBV5-6 and TRBJ1-1; 7 bases map to TRBD1. Germline V gene sequence: CDR1 SGHDT, CDR2 YYEEEE. Trimming at V came to 2 bases and at J to 5 bases, leaving 6 bases not matched to a gene. The length of the CDR3 is 14 residues. The CDR3 DNA reads TGTGCCAGCAGCTTACTCGGGACAGAAACTGAAGCTTTCTTT. As protein: CASSLLGTETEAFF.

The chain has TRBV15 and TRBJ1-6; D unclear. CDR3 length equals 16 residues. Germline CDR1 LNHNV, CDR2 YYDKDF (reference sequence). The V end lost 0 bases, the J end lost 0 bases, and 6 bases lay between the germline ends. CDR3 loop: CATSRDHNSYNSPLHF. The CDR3 DNA reads TGTGCCACCAGCAGAGATCATAACTCCTATAATTCACCCCTCCACTTT.

The chain employs TRBV6-2 or TRBV6-3 and TRBJ2-7; a possible D gene is TRBD1 (6 bases). Per germline, CDR1 MNHEY and CDR2 SVGEGT. The V end lost 6 bases, the J end lost 2 bases, and 17 bases lay between the germline ends. The CDR3 has 15 amino acids. DNA for the CDR3: TGTGCCAGCAGCCGGCCTGGGACATTAACCTACGAGCAGTACTTC. This encodes CASSRPGTLTYEQYF.

CDR3 DNA sequence: TGTGCCAGCAGTTTAGGGGTTCTCAACACCGGGGAGCTGTTTTTT. It is translated as CASSLGVLNTGELFF. V usage is TRBV6-5 and J usage is TRBJ2-2; tentative D call: TRBD1 (5 bases). Per germline, CDR1 MNHEY and CDR2 SVGAGI. CDR3 size: 15 residues. V lost 4 bases and J 2 bases, leaving 11 bases between the germline ends.

This clone is a singleton in its sample. V gene TRBV7-9 combines with J gene TRBJ1-1; D not resolved. This CDR3 has 15 residues. In germline, CDR1 is SEHNR, CDR2 FQNEAQ (reference sequence). V was trimmed by 0 bases and J by 5 bases, leaving 13 bases between them. CDR3 sequence reads: CASSLAKGILTEAFF. The CDR3 coding sequence is TGTGCCAGCAGCTTAGCGAAAGGGATTCTGACTGAAGCTTTCTTT.

The chain recombines TRBV9 with TRBJ1-1, with TRBD1 identical over 11 bases. The germline CDR1 and CDR2 sequences are SGDLS and YYNGEE. J gave up 4 bases and V 4 bases, and 12 bases lay outside the gene matches. The CDR3 is made up of 17 amino acids. The CDR3 loop reads CASSPHVGTGGTTEAFF. DNA for the CDR3: TGTGCCAGCAGCCCACACGTGGGGACAGGGGGGACCACTGAAGCTTTCTTT. The full variable domain, with the rest looked up from reference TRBV9 and TRBJ1-1, is DSGVTQTPKHLITATGQRVTLRCSPRSGDLSVYWYQQSLDQGLQFLIQYYNGEERAKGNILERFSAQQFPDLHSELNLSSLELGDSALYFCASSPHVGTGGTTEAFFGQGTRLTVV.

This chain links TRBV16 with TRBJ1-5; TRBD1 might be the D (6 bases). The germline V gene encodes CDR1 KGHSY and CDR2 FQNENV. CDR3 length: 14 residues. The V end was cut by 4 bases, the J end by 6 bases, with 13 bases between. This CDR3 is CASSRRQEGQPQHF. The CDR3 DNA follows: TGTGCCAGCAGCCGCCGACAGGAGGGTCAGCCCCAGCATTTT.

V is TRBV7-8 and J is TRBJ1-2; 7 bases fit TRBD1. The CDR3 contains 13 residues. Trimming cost V 5 bases and J 2 bases; bases outside gene matches: 2. The germline V gene has CDR1 SGHVS and CDR2 FQNEAQ. The CDR3 DNA follows: TGTGCCAGCAGCCCGGACAGGAACTATGGCTACACCTTC. Its translation: CASSPDRNYGYTF. The whole variable domain, remainder taken from reference TRBV7-8 and TRBJ1-2, is GAGVSQSPRYKVAKRGQDVALRCDPISGHVSLFWYQQALGQGPEFLTYFQNEAQLDKSGLPSDRFFAERPEGSVSTLKIQRTQQEDSAVYLCASSPDRNYGYTFGSGTRLTVV.

V and J are TRBV5-1 and TRBJ1-3, with TRBD1 matching 9 bases. The trim removed 0 bases at V and 4 bases at J, leaving 5 bases unmatched. Germline V gene lookup returns CDR1 SGHRS and CDR2 YFSETQ. There are 16 residues in the CDR3. The DNA for the CDR3 is TGCGCCAGCAGCTTGGCCGGACAGGGGTACGGAAACACCATATATTTT. This codes for CASSLAGQGYGNTIYF.